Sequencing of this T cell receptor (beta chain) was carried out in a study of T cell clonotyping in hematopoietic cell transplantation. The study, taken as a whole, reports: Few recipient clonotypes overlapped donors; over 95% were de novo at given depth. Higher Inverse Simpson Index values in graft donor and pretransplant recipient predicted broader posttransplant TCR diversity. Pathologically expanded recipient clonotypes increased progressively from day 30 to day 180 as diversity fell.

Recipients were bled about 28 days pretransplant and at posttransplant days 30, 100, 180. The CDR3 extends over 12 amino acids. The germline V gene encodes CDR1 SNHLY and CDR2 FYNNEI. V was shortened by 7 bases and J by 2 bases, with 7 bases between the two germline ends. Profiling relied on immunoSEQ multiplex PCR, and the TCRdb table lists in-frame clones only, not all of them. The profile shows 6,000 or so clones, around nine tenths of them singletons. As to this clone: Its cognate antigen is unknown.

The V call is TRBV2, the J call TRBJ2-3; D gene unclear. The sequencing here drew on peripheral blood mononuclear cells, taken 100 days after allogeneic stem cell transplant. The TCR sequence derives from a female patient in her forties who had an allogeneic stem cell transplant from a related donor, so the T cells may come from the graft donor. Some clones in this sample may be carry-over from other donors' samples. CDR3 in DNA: TGTGCCAGCAAGGCACTCACAGATACGCAGTATTTT. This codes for CASKALTDTQYF.